The 9 T cell receptor beta chains below all came from one sample that was sequenced in a study of Tregs in tolerant kidney transplant recipients. Here immunoSEQ multiplex PCR was the method, and the copy in TCRdb shows in-frame clones only, minus some. The sample lists some 68,000 clones, roughly 89% occurring once. The specimen was CD4+ T cells from blood. These receptors originate from a human donor in good health.

This chain links TRBV27 with TRBJ1-4; TRBD1 might be the D (6 bases). The CDR3 consists of 15 residues. Per the germline V gene, CDR1 is MNHEY and CDR2 is SMNVEV (reference sequence). V dropped 8 bases and J dropped 2 bases, with 15 bases sitting between them. The CDR3 sequence is CASRGGPFTNEKLFF. The CDR3 bases are TGTGCCAGCCGGGGGGGGCCCTTCACTAATGAAAAACTGTTTTTT.

This clone was detected only once. The CDR3, as DNA: TGTGCCAGCACCTTGTCCCGGGGAAGCGATGGCTACACCTTC. This translates into CASTLSRGSDGYTF. This sequence joins TRBV6-1 and TRBJ1-2; D gene ambiguous. Germline CDR1 reads MNHNS; CDR2 reads SASEGT. The CDR3 spans 14 residues. With 7 bases removed from V and 6 bases from J, the gap between germline ends came to 18 bases.

The V gene is TRBV14, the J gene TRBJ1-3; D is unresolved. Looked up from germline, CDR1 is SGHDN and CDR2 is FVKESK. This CDR3 has 14 residues. V was pared by 8 bases and J by 0 bases, with 11 bases between. The DNA for the CDR3 is TGTGCCAGCGGCGAGGGCGGCTCTGGAAACACCATATATTTT. This encodes CASGEGGSGNTIYF.

J is TRBJ2-7 and V is TRBV5-4, with 8 bases that match TRBD2. The germline gives CDR1 SGHNT, CDR2 YYREEE (reference sequence). The CDR3 runs to 13 residues. V shed 4 bases, J shed 6 bases, and the junction held 6 bases outside the gene matches. The CDR3 sequence is CASSREGLGEQYF. In DNA form, the CDR3 reads TGTGCCAGCAGCCGGGAGGGCCTTGGCGAGCAGTACTTC.

This chain joins TRBV19 and TRBJ2-7, with D unresolved. The germline V and J ends were trimmed by 2 bases and 2 bases, with 7 bases remaining between them. The CDR3 spans 13 residues. CDR1 and CDR2 (germline): LNHDA, SQIVND (reference sequence). CDR3 bases: TGTGCCAGTAGTATAACTGCGACCTACGAGCAGTACTTC. It translates to CASSITATYEQYF.

The chain couples TRBV4-3 to TRBJ2-7, with TRBD1 as a possible D gene (7 bases). The CDR3 loop spans 15 amino acids. Trimming cost V 1 base and J 2 bases, with 12 bases left between them. Germline assignment: CDR1 LGHNA and CDR2 YSLEER. CDR3 region: CASSQVEGAAYEQYF. CDR3 DNA: TGCGCCAGCAGCCAAGTGGAGGGGGCGGCCTACGAGCAGTACTTC.

This clone was observed at least ten times. The chain uses TRBV6-4 and TRBJ2-7, with a possible D match to TRBD1 (6 bases). Germline CDR1 is MRHNA and CDR2 is SNTAGT. This CDR3 is built from 15 residues. Trimming took 2 bases from V and 0 from J, leaving 11 bases between them. The CDR3 DNA sequence: TGTGCCAGCAGTGACCAGGGGACAAACTCCTACGAGCAGTACTTC. Residues: CASSDQGTNSYEQYF.

Only one count was recorded for this clone. The chain employs TRBV7-9 and TRBJ1-1; 7 bases are shared with TRBD1. CDR1 is SEHNR and CDR2 is FQNEAQ in the germline V gene (reference sequence). The V gene end was trimmed by 5 bases and the J gene end by 4 bases; junction bases not matched to a gene: 4. This CDR3 contains 13 residues. DNA of the CDR3: TGTGCCAGCAGCCGCGCAGGGGGCACTGAAGCTTTCTTT. Amino acids: CASSRAGGTEAFF.

This clone appeared a few times. The CDR3 here is CASSLDTANTQYF. CDR3 in DNA: TGTGCCAGCAGCTTAGATACCGCGAACACCCAGTACTTC. This chain joins TRBV7-6 and TRBJ2-5, with no clear D. Germline-derived CDR1 and CDR2 are SGHVS and FNYEAQ. This CDR3 comprises 13 residues. The V and J ends lost 1 base and 8 bases respectively, with 11 bases between them.